This TCR beta chain was recovered during a study of blood T cell repertoires in COVID-19. Looking at the study overall: The United States, Italy and Spain were the sources of the acute and convalescent COVID-19 samples. PBMCs, B-cell-depleted T cells, or T cells were the source of the cDNA or gDNA that made up the material.

Clones were sequenced by immunoSEQ multiplex PCR, and TCRdb holds only the in-frame ones, with some missing. The sample records over 300,000 clones, roughly 85% being singletons. Trimming cost V 0 bases and J 5 bases; bases outside gene matches: 5. The CDR3 has 16 amino acids. Germline V gene sequence: CDR1 KGHDR, CDR2 SFDVKD. This receptor was obtained from a human donor in a cohort sampled during active COVID-19. The material sequenced was peripheral blood. This chain connects TRBV24-1 to TRBJ2-3, with 9 bases aligning to TRBD2. The DNA of the CDR3 is TGTGCCACCAGTGATTTGCGGCGGGGGGGCGTAGATACGCAGTATTTT. Its protein is CATSDLRRGGVDTQYF.